This entry lists 30 T cell receptor beta chains sequenced from one sample in a study of identical twins. TCRdb fed the 5' RACE reads into MiXCR, producing one record per CDR3 protein. The sample consists of 400,000 to 500,000 distinct CDR3 sequences, approximately 17% of them appearing once. The sequencing input was naive T cells sorted from blood. These receptor sequences come from a man over 45 in good health.

The chain carries TRBV9 and TRBJ1-5; 7 bases align to TRBD1. CDR1 and CDR2 (germline): SGDLS, YYNGEE. CDR3 size: 16 residues. Losses at the gene ends were 4 bases for V and 4 bases for J; bases not matched to a gene: 11. The chain's CDR3 is CASSPDREPYNQPQHF. The CDR3 DNA reads TGTGCCAGCAGCCCAGACAGGGAGCCGTATAATCAGCCCCAGCATTTT.

This clonotype was seen a handful of times. The chain has TRBV20-1 and TRBJ2-7; D gene uncertain. This CDR3 comprises 18 residues. Germline V gives CDR1 DFQATT, CDR2 SNEGSKA (reference sequence). V lost 0 bases and J 6 bases, leaving 27 bases between the germline ends. CDR3 protein: CSARDGTGAALPRVEQYF. CDR3 sequence (DNA): TGCAGTGCTAGAGATGGAACGGGTGCGGCCTTACCCCGGGTCGAGCAGTACTTC.

This clonotype was counted many times. The V gene is TRBV6-2 or TRBV6-3, the J gene TRBJ2-2; maybe TRBD2 (6 bases). The V gene's germline CDR1 is MNHEY and CDR2 SVGEGT. The germline V and J ends were trimmed by 4 bases and 5 bases, with 11 bases remaining between them. The CDR3 has 14 residues. DNA for the CDR3: TGTGCCAGCAGTTTCCCAGGGAGGACCGGGGAGCTGTTTTTT. It specifies CASSFPGRTGELFF.

At least ten counts were recorded for this clonotype. This chain connects TRBV12-3 or TRBV12-4 to TRBJ1-1, with D maybe TRBD1 (6 bases). Trimming cost V 7 bases and J 1 base, with 16 bases left between them. The CDR3 is 15 amino acids. The CDR3 loop is CASNPGGHSNTEAFF. In DNA form, the CDR3 reads TGTGCCAGCAATCCCGGGGGACATTCGAACACTGAAGCTTTCTTT.

This clonotype was counted at least ten times. The rearrangement uses TRBV4-2 and TRBJ1-4, with a weak D call TRBD1 (6 bases). Trimming cost V 1 base and J 8 bases, with 17 bases left between them. Per the germline V gene, CDR1 is LGHNA and CDR2 is YNFKEQ. The CDR3 has 16 amino acids. CDR3 sequence reads: CASSQVGAGDDEKLFF. CDR3 in DNA: TGTGCCAGCAGCCAAGTAGGGGCAGGGGATGACGAAAAACTGTTTTTT.

The chain uses TRBV3-1 and TRBJ2-7; 9 bases are shared with TRBD2. J lost 5 bases, V lost 1 base, and 12 bases had no gene match. The CDR3 is 17 amino acids. Germline V gives CDR1 LGHDT, CDR2 YNNKEL (reference sequence). CDR3 nucleotides: TGTGCCAGCAGCCAAGGCGCGGCGGGGGGGCCTCGCAACGAGCAGTACTTC. Protein: CASSQGAAGGPRNEQYF.

V and J are TRBV4-2 and TRBJ2-1; 9 bases fit TRBD2. Germline V gene lookup returns CDR1 LGHNA and CDR2 YNFKEQ. The V gene end was trimmed by 0 bases and the J gene end by 0 bases; junction bases not matched to a gene: 9. There are 19 residues in the CDR3. CDR3 sequence (DNA): TGTGCCAGCAGCCAAGATTGGGGCGGGAGGGAGAGCTCCTACAATGAGCAGTTCTTC. The encoded protein is CASSQDWGGRESSYNEQFF.

This clonotype has at least ten counts. This rearrangement joins TRBV11-2 to TRBJ2-7; possibly TRBD2 for D (6 bases). Trimming took 5 bases from V and 2 from J, leaving 13 bases between them. CDR3 length: 14 residues. Per germline, CDR1 SGHAT and CDR2 FQNNGV. The CDR3 reads CASSHGGGTYEQYF. CDR3 coding DNA: TGTGCCAGCAGCCACGGGGGTGGAACCTACGAGCAGTACTTC.

The sample holds many counts of this clonotype. This chain links TRBV5-1 with TRBJ2-5; weak D call: TRBD2 (7 bases). Trimming left V 3 bases short and J 1 base short, with 13 bases between. The germline V gene encodes CDR1 SGHRS and CDR2 YFSETQ. CDR3 size: 15 residues. CDR3 sequence: CASSSPGGRQETQYF. CDR3 coding DNA: TGCGCCAGCAGCTCTCCCGGGGGGCGCCAAGAGACCCAGTACTTC.

The chain has TRBV29-1 and TRBJ2-7; either TRBD1 or TRBD2 may fit D (5 bases each). The length of the CDR3 is 12 residues. Trimming removed 3 bases from V and 2 bases from J, with 8 bases in between. Germline V gene sequence: CDR1 SQVTM, CDR2 ANQGSEA. CDR3 bases: TGCAGCGTTGACCAGGGACCCTACGAGCAGTACTTC. It encodes CSVDQGPYEQYF.

In this sample, this clonotype turned up many times. V gene TRBV7-2 combines with J gene TRBJ2-7; 10 bases align to TRBD1. J was trimmed by 4 bases and V by 5 bases; bases with no gene match: 8. The CDR3 spans 15 residues. Germline loops: CDR1 SGHTA, CDR2 FQGNSA. Written as DNA, the CDR3 is TGTGCCAGCAGCACCCGGGACAGGGGACGTTACGAGCAGTACTTC. Translated: CASSTRDRGRYEQYF.

The chain carries TRBV12-3 or TRBV12-4 and TRBJ1-1, with D possibly TRBD1 on 6 matching bases. This CDR3 has 15 amino acids. Trimming stripped 6 bases from V and 0 bases from J, with 14 bases between. CDR3: CASREGGSVNTEAFF. CDR3 bases: TGTGCCAGCAGAGAGGGGGGTTCGGTGAACACTGAAGCTTTCTTT.

This clonotype showed up just a few times. The chain carries TRBV12-3 or TRBV12-4 and TRBJ2-3; 10 nucleotides line up with TRBD2. V was clipped by 5 bases and J by 2 bases; unmatched bases: 7. The CDR3 loop spans 16 amino acids. The CDR3 DNA is TGTGCCAGCAGTGCCCTACTAGCGGGGCCCACAGATACGCAGTATTTT. Translating it yields CASSALLAGPTDTQYF.

This clonotype was found a few times. The CDR3 nucleotides are TGTGCCAGCAGCGCACGACAGGGATATGGTTCACCCCTCCACTTT. Its protein product is CASSARQGYGSPLHF. This chain uses TRBV5-6 with TRBJ1-6; the match to TRBD1 covers 7 bases. Germline loops: CDR1 SGHDT, CDR2 YYEEEE. The CDR3 runs 15 residues. The V segment lost 4 bases and the J segment 9 bases; nucleotides outside the gene matches: 10.

Notes on this clonotype: This clone may be a read error of a much larger clone one base away. V is TRBV9 and J is TRBJ2-1; 8 bases match TRBD2. From germline, CDR1 is SGDLS and CDR2 YYNGEE. V lost 3 bases to trimming and J lost 0 bases; unmatched junction nucleotides: 2. The CDR3 extends over 15 amino acids. CDR3 amino acids: CASSESGSSYNEQFF. The CDR3 bases are TGTGCCAGCAGCGAAAGCGGGAGCTCCTACAATGAGCAGTTCTTC. Supplemented by reference TRBV9 and TRBJ2-1, the full variable domain reads DSGVTQTPKHLITATGQRVTLRCSPRSGDLSVYWYQQSLDQGLQFLIQYYNGEERAKGNILERFSAQQFPDLHSELNLSSLELGDSALYFCASSESGSSYNEQFFGPGTRLTVL.

This chain connects TRBV9 to TRBJ2-7, with 7 bases matching TRBD1. The J segment lost 3 bases and the V segment lost 3 bases, leaving 3 bases of the junction unmatched. CDR1 is SGDLS, CDR2 YYNGEE, per germline. The CDR3 consists of 13 residues. This CDR3 is CASSATGVYEQYF. In DNA, the CDR3 is TGTGCCAGCAGCGCAACAGGGGTCTACGAGCAGTACTTC. Based on the CDR3 plus reference TRBV9 and TRBJ2-7, the full variable domain is DSGVTQTPKHLITATGQRVTLRCSPRSGDLSVYWYQQSLDQGLQFLIQYYNGEERAKGNILERFSAQQFPDLHSELNLSSLELGDSALYFCASSATGVYEQYFGPGTRLTVT.

The V call is TRBV19, the J call TRBJ2-1, with D uncertain. Germline CDR1 LNHDA, CDR2 SQIVND (reference sequence). The CDR3 runs to 13 residues. V was pared by 2 bases and J by 8 bases, with 10 bases between. Written as DNA, the CDR3 is TGTGCCAGTAGTATAAACAGCCGACATGAGCAGTTCTTC. The encoded protein is CASSINSRHEQFF.

The rearrangement uses TRBV28 and TRBJ1-2; D possibly corresponds to TRBD1 (5 bases). The CDR3 has 12 residues. V lost 5 bases and J lost 8, with 12 bases in between. The germline V gene encodes CDR1 MDHEN and CDR2 SYDVKM. CDR3 nucleotide sequence: TGTGCCAGCAGTGGGACCATGGGGGGCTACACCTTC. Translating it yields CASSGTMGGYTF.

This clonotype was picked up many times. The rearrangement uses TRBV6-1 and TRBJ1-5; D uncertain. The CDR3 consists of 13 residues. The V end was cut by 8 bases, the J end by 6 bases, with 14 bases between. Per germline, CDR1 MNHNS and CDR2 SASEGT. Here the CDR3 DNA reads TGTGCCAGCGGTACATATGGAGGTCAGCCCCAGCATTTT. It specifies CASGTYGGQPQHF.

In this sample, this clonotype turned up a few times. This chain uses TRBV5-1 with TRBJ2-7; 11 nucleotides agree with TRBD1. Trimming removed 4 bases from V and 2 bases from J; junction bases left unmatched: 8. The CDR3 has 16 amino acids. Germline V gene data show CDR1 as SGHRS and CDR2 as YFSETQ. The CDR3 coding sequence is TGCGCCAGCAGCGATGCCGGGACAGGGGGGACCTACGAGCAGTACTTC. It specifies CASSDAGTGGTYEQYF.

This clonotype showed up just a few times. The chain combines TRBV12-3 or TRBV12-4 with TRBJ1-1; D remains ambiguous. With 6 bases removed from V and 5 bases from J, the gap between germline ends came to 13 bases. The CDR3 is 13 residues long. The DNA of the CDR3 is TGTGCCAGCAGCTTTTTGGGATCAACTGAAGCTTTCTTT. This codes for CASSFLGSTEAFF.

The chain couples TRBV20-1 to TRBJ1-1; D uncertain. Germline V gene sequence: CDR1 DFQATT, CDR2 SNEGSKA (reference sequence). V lost 5 bases to trimming and J lost 0 bases, with 10 bases between them. This CDR3 contains 13 residues. CDR3: CSALDTLNTEAFF. CDR3 DNA sequence: TGCAGTGCTTTAGACACCTTGAACACTGAAGCTTTCTTT.

This clonotype was seen many times. V usage is TRBV7-9 and J usage is TRBJ2-1, with TRBD2 identical over 8 bases. Germline assignment: CDR1 SEHNR and CDR2 FQNEAQ (reference sequence). The ends lost 5 bases at V and 6 bases at J; junction bases unmatched: 9. CDR3 length: 15 residues. The CDR3, as DNA: TGTGCCAGCAGCCACAGCGGGAGAGGCCCCAATGAGCAGTTCTTC. Its protein product is CASSHSGRGPNEQFF.

This chain uses TRBV7-9 with TRBJ2-3; TRBD2 matches at 13 bases. J gave up 3 bases and V 5 bases, and 8 bases lay outside the gene matches. The CDR3 has 17 amino acids. CDR1 SEHNR and CDR2 FQNEAQ come from the germline V gene (reference sequence). As DNA, the CDR3 is TGTGCCAGCAGCCCATACGGACTAGCGGGGGAGACAGATACGCAGTATTTT. Encoded protein: CASSPYGLAGETDTQYF.

The table lists this clonotype with a few counts. This chain connects TRBV4-2 to TRBJ2-4; D may match TRBD1 or TRBD2 (5 bases each). Germline values: CDR1 LGHNA, CDR2 YNFKEQ. Trimming left V 4 bases short and J 0 bases short, with 19 bases between. The CDR3 consists of 18 residues. CDR3 DNA: TGTGCCAGCAGCCCCACGGGGTTACTGGACACAGCCAAAAACATTCAGTACTTC. Amino acids: CASSPTGLLDTAKNIQYF.

This clonotype was seen ten or more times. The genes are TRBV14 and TRBJ2-1; 7 positions agree with TRBD2. J lost 2 bases, V lost 3 bases, and 1 base had no gene match. The CDR3 is 14 residues long. In germline, CDR1 is SGHDN, CDR2 FVKESK. CDR3 nucleotides: TGTGCCAGCAGCCAGGGGGGGGCCTACAATGAGCAGTTCTTC. Protein product: CASSQGGAYNEQFF.

This clonotype was recorded once. The chain links TRBV5-6 to TRBJ2-7; 9 nucleotides align to TRBD1. Germline assignment: CDR1 SGHDT and CDR2 YYEEEE. V shed 5 bases, J shed 4 bases, and the junction held 7 bases outside the gene matches. This CDR3 region has 14 residues. CDR3 DNA sequence: TGTGCCAGCAGGGGACAGGGCACCCTTTACGAGCAGTACTTC. This sequence encodes CASRGQGTLYEQYF.

The sample holds many counts of this clonotype. V gene TRBV7-8 combines with J gene TRBJ1-1, with D perhaps TRBD1 (6 bases). This CDR3 has 15 amino acids. V lost 4 bases to trimming and J lost 0 bases, with 12 bases between them. The germline V gene has CDR1 SGHVS and CDR2 FQNEAQ. CDR3 sequence (DNA): TGTGCCAGCAGCTACAGGACAGTATTGAACACTGAAGCTTTCTTT. Translating it yields CASSYRTVLNTEAFF. The full variable domain, in which reference TRBV7-8 and TRBJ1-1 provide the parts outside the CDR3, is GAGVSQSPRYKVAKRGQDVALRCDPISGHVSLFWYQQALGQGPEFLTYFQNEAQLDKSGLPSDRFFAERPEGSVSTLKIQRTQQEDSAVYLCASSYRTVLNTEAFFGQGTRLTVV.

This clonotype was detected many times. The chain joins TRBV18 to TRBJ2-2, with 7 bases matching TRBD1. V shed 3 bases and J 2 bases; nucleotides not matched to a gene: 3. This CDR3 is built from 15 residues. Germline V gene lookup returns CDR1 KGHSH and CDR2 LQKENI. CDR3 DNA sequence: TGTGCCAGCTCACCGCGACAGGGAAACACCGGGGAGCTGTTTTTT. Residues: CASSPRQGNTGELFF.

The chain employs TRBV5-1 and TRBJ2-7; TRBD1 agrees at 7 bases. The CDR3 is 14 residues long. Per the germline V gene, CDR1 is SGHRS and CDR2 is YFSETQ. The J segment lost 4 bases and the V segment lost 6 bases, leaving 10 bases of the junction unmatched. The DNA for the CDR3 is TGCGCCAGCACCGGGGACAACAGGGGATACGAGCAGTACTTC. Protein: CASTGDNRGYEQYF. Looking up the rest from reference TRBV5-1 and TRBJ2-7 gives the full variable domain: KAGVTQTPRYLIKTRGQQVTLSCSPISGHRSVSWYQQTPGQGLQFLFEYFSETQRNKGNFPGRFSGRQFSNSRSEMNVSTLELGDSALYLCASTGDNRGYEQYFGPGTRLTVT.